Listed below are T cell receptor beta chains from one sample, sequenced in a study of blood T cell repertoires in COVID-19. Produced via immunoSEQ multiplex PCR; TCRdb's table is partial and in-frame only. The sample includes around 140,000 clones, 80% to 90% of them seen just once. Sequencing was done on a sample of PBMCs or T cells enriched from blood (not recorded which). These receptors came from a man in his forties with acute COVID-19. Each CDR3 is given with its conserved first and last residue. D genes are given only for firm matches. A clone size is listed for some rows: how often the clone was seen (once, few, many), or a class if it is expanded.

clone_size	d_call	v_call	j_call	cdr3_nt	cdr3_aa
few	-	TRBV5-1	TRBJ2-1	TGCGCCAGCAGCTTAATAAGCACCAATGAGCAGTTCTTC	CASSLISTNEQFF
-	-	TRBV6-5	TRBJ2-6	TGTGCCAGCAGTTCCCCGTCGAGCTCTGGGGCCAACGTCCTGACTTTC	CASSSPSSSGANVLTF
-	TRBD1	TRBV12-5	TRBJ1-1	TGTGCTAGTGGTTTGCGACAGGGGGCGCGGCTTCTTGAAGCTTTCTTT	CASGLRQGARLLEAFF
-	-	TRBV7-6	TRBJ2-7	TGTGCCAGCAGCCCCTATTCTCTAGAGACCGAGCAGTACTTC	CASSPYSLETEQYF
-	TRBD1	TRBV15	TRBJ1-6	TGTGCCACCAGCAGAGAGATCGGGACAGGGGATAATTCACCCCTCCACTTT	CATSREIGTGDNSPLHF
once	TRBD1	TRBV3-1/TRBV3-2	TRBJ1-1	TGTGCCAGCAGCCCCGGGCAGGGGGCTAGAGCTTTCTTT	CASSPGQGARAFF
-	TRBD2	TRBV5-1	TRBJ2-5	TGCGCCAGCAGTTTGGGACTAGGAGAGGAGACCCAGTACTTC	CASSLGLGEETQYF
-	-	TRBV3-1/TRBV3-2	TRBJ2-7	TGTGCCAGCAGCCAACCTACAGCCTACGAGCAGTACTTC	CASSQPTAYEQYF
-	-	TRBV7-9	TRBJ1-5	TGTGCCAGCAGCTTAGGCAGATCCAATCAGCCCCAGCATTTT	CASSLGRSNQPQHF
-	-	TRBV19	TRBJ1-5	TGTGCCACCCAGTTGGGGGCGGGTCAGCCCCAGCATTTT	CATQLGAGQPQHF
-	-	TRBV6-5	TRBJ1-5	TGTGCCAGCAGTCTGGAGGTAGGGGGACAGCCCCAGCATTTT	CASSLEVGGQPQHF
-	TRBD1	TRBV5-4	TRBJ1-6	TGTGCCAGCAGCTTCCGGGACAGCAATTCACCCCTCCACTTT	CASSFRDSNSPLHF
-	TRBD2	TRBV5-1	TRBJ2-7	TGCGCCAGCAGCTTGGGCGCGGGAGGGTCAGGGGAGCAGTACTTC	CASSLGAGGSGEQYF
once	-	TRBV19	TRBJ1-5	TGTGCCAGTAGTATTAGTGAGACCCGGGACACTACACCCCATTTT	CASSISETRDTTPHF
-	TRBD1	TRBV5-8	TRBJ1-2	TGTGCCAGCGTACCGTTCTTAAGGGGGCAAGGCTACACCTTC	CASVPFLRGQGYTF
-	-	TRBV7-2	TRBJ1-5	TGTGCCAGCAGCTTAGGGGCAGGGCGAAATGGCAATCAGCCCCAGCATTTT	CASSLGAGRNGNQPQHF
-	TRBD2	TRBV3-1/TRBV3-2	TRBJ2-1	TGTGCCAGCAGCCTTAGCGGGGGACTCTACAATGAGCAGTTCTTC	CASSLSGGLYNEQFF
-	TRBD1	TRBV6-5	TRBJ2-4	TGTGCCAGCAATTCGGGACAGGGAAACATTCAGTACTTC	CASNSGQGNIQYF
-	-	TRBV19	TRBJ1-3	TGTGCCAGTAGTATCCAGGGAGGCTCTGGAAACACCATATATTTT	CASSIQGGSGNTIYF
once	TRBD1	TRBV11-2	TRBJ2-5	TGTGCCAGCAGCTTCGACAGGGGGTGGGAGACCCAGTACTTC	CASSFDRGWETQYF
-	TRBD1	TRBV5-3	TRBJ1-5	TGTGCCAGAAGCTTGGTTGGGACAGGGGCCTGTTATAGCAATCAGCCCCAGCATTTT	CARSLVGTGACYSNQPQHF
-	-	TRBV27	TRBJ1-2	TGTGCCAGCAGTTTGGCGGGAGGCTACACCTTC	CASSLAGGYTF
once	TRBD1	TRBV7-9	TRBJ2-2	TGTGCCAGCAGCCGGACAGGGCCCATAAACACCGGGGAGCTGTTTTTT	CASSRTGPINTGELFF